This T cell receptor beta chain was profiled in a study of shared clonotypes between healthy human individuals. The study drew all its donors from Caucasian adults living in Nashville, Tennessee. CDR3 size: 13 residues. After removal of 6 bases from V and 3 bases from J, the junction contained 3 bases not matched to a gene. In germline, CDR1 is MDHEN, CDR2 SYDVKM. Only in-frame clones appear in the TCRdb table, and some are missing; sequencing was by immunoSEQ multiplex PCR. This sample has around 120,000 clones; 67% occur once, and the top ten carry roughly 22%. Sequences were obtained from memory CD8+ T cells sorted from blood. Subset described: CD45RO+ cells pooled with CCR7-negative TemRA cells. The chain recombines TRBV28 with TRBJ2-5; 8 bases are a match to TRBD2. The sequence came from a woman aged 30 to 39 in good health. The CDR3, as DNA: TGTGCCAGCAGAGCGGGAGTGGAAGAGACCCAGTACTTC. Its translation: CASRAGVEETQYF.